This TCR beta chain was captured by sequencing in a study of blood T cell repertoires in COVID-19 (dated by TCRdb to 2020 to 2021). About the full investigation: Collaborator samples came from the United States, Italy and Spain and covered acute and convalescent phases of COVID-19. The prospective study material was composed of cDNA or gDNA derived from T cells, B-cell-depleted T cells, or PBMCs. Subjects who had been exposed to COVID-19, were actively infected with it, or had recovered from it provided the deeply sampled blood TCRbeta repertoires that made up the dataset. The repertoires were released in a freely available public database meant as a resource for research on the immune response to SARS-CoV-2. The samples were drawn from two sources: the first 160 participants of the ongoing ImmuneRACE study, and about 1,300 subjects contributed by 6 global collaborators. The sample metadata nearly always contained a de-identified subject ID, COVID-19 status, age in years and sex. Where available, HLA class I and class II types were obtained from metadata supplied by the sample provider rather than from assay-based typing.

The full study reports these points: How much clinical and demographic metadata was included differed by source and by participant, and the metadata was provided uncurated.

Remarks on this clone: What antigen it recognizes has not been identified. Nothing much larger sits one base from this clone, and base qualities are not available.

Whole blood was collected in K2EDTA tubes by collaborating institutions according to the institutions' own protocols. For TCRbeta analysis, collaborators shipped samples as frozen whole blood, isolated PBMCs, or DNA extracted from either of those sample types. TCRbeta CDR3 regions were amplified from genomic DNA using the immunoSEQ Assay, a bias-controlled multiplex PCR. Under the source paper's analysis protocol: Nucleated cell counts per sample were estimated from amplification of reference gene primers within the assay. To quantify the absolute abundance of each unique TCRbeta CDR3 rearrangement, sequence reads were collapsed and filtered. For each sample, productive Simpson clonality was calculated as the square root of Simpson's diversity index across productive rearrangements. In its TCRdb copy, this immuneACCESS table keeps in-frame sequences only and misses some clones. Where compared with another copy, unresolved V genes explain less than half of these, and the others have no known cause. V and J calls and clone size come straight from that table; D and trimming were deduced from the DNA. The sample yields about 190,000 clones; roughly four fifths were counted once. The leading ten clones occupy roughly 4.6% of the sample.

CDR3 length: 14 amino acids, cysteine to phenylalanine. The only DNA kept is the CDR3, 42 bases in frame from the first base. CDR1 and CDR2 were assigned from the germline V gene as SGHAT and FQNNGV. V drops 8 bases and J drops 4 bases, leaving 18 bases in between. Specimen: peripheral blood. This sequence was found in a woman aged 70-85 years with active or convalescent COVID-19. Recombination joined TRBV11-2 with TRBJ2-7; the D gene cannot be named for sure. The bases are TGTGCCAGCTCCTACGGTAGCCCCGTGTACGAGCAGTACTTC. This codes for CASSYGSPVYEQYF.